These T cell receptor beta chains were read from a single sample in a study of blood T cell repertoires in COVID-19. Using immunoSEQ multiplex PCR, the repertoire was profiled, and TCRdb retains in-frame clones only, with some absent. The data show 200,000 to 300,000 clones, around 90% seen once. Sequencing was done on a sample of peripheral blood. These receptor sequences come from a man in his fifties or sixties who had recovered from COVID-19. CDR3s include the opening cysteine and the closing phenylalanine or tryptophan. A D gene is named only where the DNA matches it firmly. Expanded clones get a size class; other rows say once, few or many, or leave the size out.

TGTGCCAGCAGTTTATCTGAGGGTGCGTTAGGCTACAATGAGCAGTTCTTC	CASSLSEGALGYNEQFF	.	.	TRBV28	TRBJ2-1
TGCGCCAGCAGCTCACAGGGTTTAGACTCCGGGGAGCTGTTTTTT	CASSSQGLDSGELFF	.	.	TRBV5-1	TRBJ2-2
TGTGCCAGCAGGACTAGAGCCTACAATGAGCAGTTCTTC	CASRTRAYNEQFF	.	.	TRBV28	TRBJ2-1
TGTGCCAGCAGTTACAGAGCTGAAGCTTTCTTT	CASSYRAEAFF	.	.	TRBV6-2/TRBV6-3	TRBJ1-1
TGTGCCAGCAGCTCGATCCCGGGACAGGGATTACTCCGGCCTCAAGCTTTCTTT	CASSSIPGQGLLRPQAFF	.	TRBD1	TRBV7-2	TRBJ1-1
TGTGCCAGCTCCCAAGGGACAGGGCCTTACGAGCAGTACTTC	CASSQGTGPYEQYF	.	TRBD1	TRBV18	TRBJ2-7
TGTGCCAGCAGTGAGGGTTTCGGGACAAAAGATTGGGAGACCCAGTACTTC	CASSEGFGTKDWETQYF	once	.	TRBV25-1	TRBJ2-5
TGTGCCAGCAGTTACCTCAGGGGTGATGGAAACACCATATATTTT	CASSYLRGDGNTIYF	.	.	TRBV6-5	TRBJ1-3
TGTGCTAGTGGAGGTCGAGGGACACGTGGAAACACCATATATTTT	CASGGRGTRGNTIYF	.	.	TRBV12-5	TRBJ1-3
TGTGCCAGCACCGGACAGGCGATCTACACTGAAGCTTTCTTT	CASTGQAIYTEAFF	.	TRBD1	TRBV7-9	TRBJ1-1
TGTGCCAGCAGCTTGGGACAGGGAGCAGGGAACACCATATATTTT	CASSLGQGAGNTIYF	.	TRBD1	TRBV7-9	TRBJ1-3
TGTGCCAGTAGTATCCTCAGACAGGGGAGCTCCTATGGCTACACCTTC	CASSILRQGSSYGYTF	.	TRBD1	TRBV19	TRBJ1-2
TGTGCCAGTAGTATTCAACCGGGACAGGTTAAGCAGTTCTTC	CASSIQPGQVKQFF	.	TRBD1	TRBV19	TRBJ2-1
TGCAGCGTTGAGGTCCCGGGGGTGGGAGAGACCCAGTACTTC	CSVEVPGVGETQYF	.	.	TRBV29-1	TRBJ2-5
TGTGCCAGTAGTATAGGCAACAGGGGAACAGATACGCAGTATTTT	CASSIGNRGTDTQYF	.	TRBD1	TRBV19	TRBJ2-3
TGTGCCAGCAGTAAAGGGACAGCCACAACGAATTCACCCCTCCACTTT	CASSKGTATTNSPLHF	.	TRBD1	TRBV6-2/TRBV6-3	TRBJ1-6
TGCAGCGTTGAAAAAGACAGCCTGAATGAGCAGTTCTTC	CSVEKDSLNEQFF	.	.	TRBV29-1	TRBJ2-1
TGTGCCAGCAGTGACAACAGGGTCAGCACAGATACGCAGTATTTT	CASSDNRVSTDTQYF	.	.	TRBV25-1	TRBJ2-3
TGCAGTGCTAGTAGGGGACAGGGGGCAAATAGCAATCAGCCCCAGCATTTT	CSASRGQGANSNQPQHF	once	TRBD1	TRBV20-1	TRBJ1-5
TGTGCCAGCTCCGGGACAGGGGGCTTCAACACCGGGGAGCTGTTTTTT	CASSGTGGFNTGELFF	.	TRBD1	TRBV18	TRBJ2-2
TGTGCCAGCAGTCAGCTAAGCGGGGCTCTATCGGCCCAGTACTTC	CASSQLSGALSAQYF	.	TRBD2	TRBV6-2/TRBV6-3	TRBJ2-5
TGTGCCACCAGTGATTTCGGGTTCCGGGGCTACACCTTC	CATSDFGFRGYTF	once	.	TRBV24-1	TRBJ1-2
TGTGCCAGCAGGAGCGGGGGAAAAGAGACCCAGTACTTC	CASRSGGKETQYF	.	TRBD2	TRBV6-5	TRBJ2-5
TGTGCCAGCAGCCCCCTGGGGGGGGCCCCGACGTTCCCAGATACGCAGTATTTT	CASSPLGGAPTFPDTQYF	.	.	TRBV3-1/TRBV3-2	TRBJ2-3
TGTGCCAGCAGCTTAAGGCTCCCGGGACACAGTAACACCGGGGAGCTGTTTTTT	CASSLRLPGHSNTGELFF	.	.	TRBV11-2	TRBJ2-2
TGTGCCACCAGAAAAGGGGCAGGGACTGAAGCTTTCTTT	CATRKGAGTEAFF	.	.	TRBV3-1/TRBV3-2	TRBJ1-1
TGTGCCAGCAGTTTATTTGCGGGCCCCAGCTCCTACGAGCAGTACTTC	CASSLFAGPSSYEQYF	.	.	TRBV27	TRBJ2-7
TGCGCCAGCAGCTGGGGGACAGGGGTCACTGAAGCTTTCTTT	CASSWGTGVTEAFF	.	TRBD1	TRBV5-1	TRBJ1-1
TGCGCCAGCAGCTTGGACGGCACTGAAGCTTTCTTT	CASSLDGTEAFF	.	.	TRBV5-1	TRBJ1-1
TGCGCCAGCAGAATCTCTTCCGGGGGTGTATTCAGCGAGCAGTTCTTC	CASRISSGGVFSEQFF	.	.	TRBV5-1	TRBJ2-1
TGCGCCAGCAGCCCATCACTGTACGAGCAGTACTTC	CASSPSLYEQYF	.	.	TRBV5-1	TRBJ2-7
TGTGCCAGCAGCCCGCGGACAGGGCTGGTTGAGCAGTTCTTC	CASSPRTGLVEQFF	.	TRBD1	TRBV2	TRBJ2-1
TGCGCCAGCAGCCATTACCCACGGGGGTCCTACAATGAGCAGTTCTTC	CASSHYPRGSYNEQFF	.	.	TRBV4-1	TRBJ2-1
TGTGCCAGCATACTTACTGGAAACACCATATATTTT	CASILTGNTIYF	once	.	TRBV12-3/TRBV12-4	TRBJ1-3
TGTGCCAGCAGCTTAGATATTCTGACAGCTAGCACAGATACGCAGTATTTT	CASSLDILTASTDTQYF	.	.	TRBV7-9	TRBJ2-3
TGTGCCAGCATTGGCCCGGGGTCACAGATAACGCAGTATTTT	CASIGPGSQITQYF	.	.	TRBV28	TRBJ2-3
TGTGCCAGCAGTATAGGGGTCGCCTACAATGAGCAGTTCTTC	CASSIGVAYNEQFF	.	.	TRBV6-4	TRBJ2-1
TGTGCCAGTTCTTTACAGGTCCCCCTCGGGGAGCTGTTTTTT	CASSLQVPLGELFF	.	.	TRBV19	TRBJ2-2
TGTGCCTGGAGTGTACCTAGATGGACAGATACGCAGTATTTT	CAWSVPRWTDTQYF	.	.	TRBV30	TRBJ2-3
TGTGCCAGCAGCTCACAGGGGAATAATGAAAAACTGTTTTTT	CASSSQGNNEKLFF	.	TRBD1	TRBV13	TRBJ1-4
TGCAGTGCTAGTGCGACAGGGGGTTTGGGGGAGCAGTACTTC	CSASATGGLGEQYF	.	TRBD1	TRBV20-1	TRBJ2-7
TGTGCCACCAGTCGCCCGGGGGGGCAAGAGACCCAGTACTTC	CATSRPGGQETQYF	once	TRBD2	TRBV24-1	TRBJ2-5
TGTGCCAGCAGTGACAGGGGAGGGATAGAAAAACTGTTTTTT	CASSDRGGIEKLFF	few	.	TRBV6-1	TRBJ1-4
TGTGCCAGCAGTTACACAGTGCTGGGCCAGCCCCAGCATTTT	CASSYTVLGQPQHF	few	.	TRBV6-2/TRBV6-3	TRBJ1-5
TGTGCCAGCAGCTTAAGTACATTCACAGATACGCAGTATTTT	CASSLSTFTDTQYF	.	.	TRBV11-3	TRBJ2-3
TGTGCCAGTAGTATTCGGGGAGAGGGCACAGATACGCAGTATTTT	CASSIRGEGTDTQYF	.	.	TRBV19	TRBJ2-3
TGTGCCAGCAGCTTAGAACCTTCCCCAGGGGCTTTCTTT	CASSLEPSPGAFF	.	.	TRBV7-9	TRBJ1-1
TGTGCCAGCAGTCCGGTATGGGGACAGGGGGCTAGAACCGGGGAGCTGTTTTTT	CASSPVWGQGARTGELFF	.	TRBD1	TRBV28	TRBJ2-2
TGTGCCAGCAGCCTAAATTCCAATTCACCCCTCCACTTT	CASSLNSNSPLHF	.	.	TRBV3-1/TRBV3-2	TRBJ1-6
TGTGCCAGCAGCGCAGTTGCCGGGGAGGTGAACACTGAAGCTTTCTTT	CASSAVAGEVNTEAFF	.	.	TRBV9	TRBJ1-1
TGTGCCAGCACCCTGGACACCCGAGCTAACTATGGCTACACCTTC	CASTLDTRANYGYTF	.	.	TRBV5-6	TRBJ1-2
TGTGCCAGCAGCCAGACTACCTACAATGAGCAGTTCTTC	CASSQTTYNEQFF	.	.	TRBV3-1/TRBV3-2	TRBJ2-1
TGCGCCAGCAGCTTGACAGTTGGAAGCTCCTACGAGCAGTACTTC	CASSLTVGSSYEQYF	few	.	TRBV5-1	TRBJ2-7